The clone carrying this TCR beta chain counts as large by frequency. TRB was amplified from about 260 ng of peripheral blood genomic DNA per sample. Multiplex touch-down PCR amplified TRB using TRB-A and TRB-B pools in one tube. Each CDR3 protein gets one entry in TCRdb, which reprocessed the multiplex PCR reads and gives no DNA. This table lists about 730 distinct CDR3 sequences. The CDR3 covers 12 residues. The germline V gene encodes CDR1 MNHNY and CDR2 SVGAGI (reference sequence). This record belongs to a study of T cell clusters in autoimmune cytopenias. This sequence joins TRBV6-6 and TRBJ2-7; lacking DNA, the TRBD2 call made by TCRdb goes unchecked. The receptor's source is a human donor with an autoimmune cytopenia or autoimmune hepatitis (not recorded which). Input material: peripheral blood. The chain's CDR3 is CAIGLASGEQYF.